This passage covers 8 T cell receptor beta chains from one sample sequenced in a study of early T cells in non-severe SARS-CoV-2 infection. From the 5' RACE reads, TCRdb called clonotypes with MiXCR, one entry per CDR3 protein. The sample has fewer than 75,000 distinct CDR3 sequences; just over 20% are singletons. Specimen: whole blood, collected at baseline. The receptors derive from an adult who was a healthcare worker with PCR-confirmed SARS-CoV-2 infection or an uninfected control (not recorded which).

J is TRBJ1-1 and V is TRBV29-1, with no clear D. CDR1 SQVTM and CDR2 ANQGSEA come from the germline V gene. With 7 bases removed from V and 5 bases from J, the gap between germline ends came to 17 bases. The CDR3 extends over 13 amino acids. The CDR3 loop is CSGNGLLGTEAFF. Here the CDR3 DNA reads TGCAGCGGCAATGGCCTGTTGGGGACTGAAGCTTTCTTT.

The chain couples TRBV20-1 to TRBJ2-5; D remains ambiguous. Deletions cut 7 bases from V and 2 bases from J, with 11 bases between. Germline V CDR1 and CDR2: DFQATT, SNEGSKA (reference sequence). CDR3 length: 12 residues. The CDR3 sequence: CSVRLGQETQYF. The CDR3 coding sequence is TGCAGTGTAAGGCTGGGTCAAGAGACCCAGTACTTC.

The V and J genes are TRBV12-3 or TRBV12-4 and TRBJ2-3; a possible D gene is TRBD1 (5 bases). Between the trimmed V and J ends, which lost 6 bases and 0 bases, there was a span of 10 bases. This CDR3 is 14 amino acids long. The CDR3 sequence is CASSWGSSTDTQYF. DNA for the CDR3: TGTGCCAGCAGCTGGGGCTCTAGCACAGATACGCAGTATTTT.

This clonotype was found a few times. The chain combines TRBV6-6 with TRBJ2-5, with TRBD2 as a possible D gene (5 bases). Between the trimmed V and J ends, which lost 0 bases and 0 bases, there was a span of 11 bases. CDR3 length equals 16 residues. Germline loops: CDR1 MNHNY, CDR2 SVGAGI (reference sequence). The CDR3 region is CASSYSGSGYQETQYF. DNA for the CDR3: TGTGCCAGCAGTTACTCCGGCAGCGGCTACCAAGAGACCCAGTACTTC.

This clonotype was picked up a small number of times. V usage is TRBV7-8 and J usage is TRBJ1-1; D remains unclear. This CDR3 contains 13 residues. V gave up 3 bases and J gave up 3 bases, with 8 bases separating them. Germline V CDR1 and CDR2: SGHVS, FQNEAQ. Here the CDR3 reads CASSLFRDTEAFF. The CDR3 nucleotides are TGTGCCAGCAGCTTGTTTCGGGACACTGAAGCTTTCTTT.

V gene TRBV11-2 combines with J gene TRBJ2-2; D unresolved. Germline V gene sequence: CDR1 SGHAT, CDR2 FQNNGV. The V and J ends lost 4 bases and 6 bases respectively, with 3 bases between them. The CDR3 is made up of 11 amino acids. The CDR3 bases are TGTGCCAGCAGCTCCTCCGGGGAGCTGTTTTTT. It is translated as CASSSSGELFF.

This clonotype was picked up a small number of times. The V call is TRBV5-1, the J call TRBJ2-3; tentatively, D is TRBD1 (5 bases). CDR3 length: 14 amino acids. CDR1 and CDR2 from the germline V gene are SGHRS and YFSETQ. The V end was cut by 0 bases, the J end by 2 bases, with 7 bases between. The CDR3 here is CASSLATDTDTQYF. CDR3 bases: TGCGCCAGCAGCTTGGCGACAGACACAGATACGCAGTATTTT.

This clonotype was seen only a few times. The V gene is TRBV5-1, the J gene TRBJ2-1; D could derive from TRBD1 or TRBD2 (5 bases each). Germline-derived CDR1 and CDR2 are SGHRS and YFSETQ. V was cut by 3 bases and J by 4 bases, with 11 bases left in between. The CDR3 has 14 residues. The CDR3 region is CASSSGTVYNEQFF. CDR3 sequence (DNA): TGCGCCAGCAGCTCCGGGACGGTATACAATGAGCAGTTCTTC.